Listed here are 26 T cell receptor beta chains from one sample, sequenced in a study of shared clonotypes between healthy human individuals. CD8 cells regarded as naive lacked CD45RO, were positively chosen for CCR7, and omitted terminally differentiated effector memory CD45RA+ cells. Here immunoSEQ multiplex PCR was the method, and the copy in TCRdb shows in-frame clones only, minus some. Seen here are around 2.1 million clones, more than 85% observed once, and the top ten hold around 1.7%. Sequences were obtained from naive CD8+ T cells from PBMCs. The source is a man in his late teens or twenties in good health. Some clones in this sample may be carry-over from other donors' samples.

The CDR3 bases are TGCGCCAGCAGCCCCTCCCCTATAGGGGGCTACAATGAGCAGTTCTTC. Encoded protein: CASSPSPIGGYNEQFF. V gene TRBV10-2 combines with J gene TRBJ2-1, with TRBD1 as a possible D gene (6 bases). Deletions cut 6 bases from V and 3 bases from J, with 18 bases between. Germline-derived CDR1 and CDR2 are WSHSY and SAAADI. The CDR3 has 16 residues.

This rearrangement joins TRBV9 to TRBJ1-2; no clear D gene. This CDR3 has 14 amino acids. Trimming shortened V by 0 bases and J by 2 bases, and 8 bases separated the two germline ends. From germline, CDR1 is SGDLS and CDR2 YYNGEE. The CDR3 region has the DNA TGTGCCAGCAGCGTAGGGTATAGCAACTATGGCTACACCTTC. Its protein product is CASSVGYSNYGYTF.

The V call is TRBV5-1, the J call TRBJ1-2; 8 positions match TRBD1. The CDR3 length is 15 residues. V dropped 3 bases and J dropped 4; count of bases not matched to a gene: 8. The V gene's germline CDR1 is SGHRS and CDR2 YFSETQ. CDR3 sequence reads: CASSSTGEETYGYTF. The CDR3 DNA sequence: TGCGCCAGCAGCTCGACAGGGGAAGAAACCTATGGCTACACCTTC. Combining the CDR3 with reference TRBV5-1 and TRBJ1-2 gives the whole variable domain KAGVTQTPRYLIKTRGQQVTLSCSPISGHRSVSWYQQTPGQGLQFLFEYFSETQRNKGNFPGRFSGRQFSNSRSEMNVSTLELGDSALYLCASSSTGEETYGYTFGSGTRLTVV.

The chain has TRBV5-8 and TRBJ2-2; 7 bases match TRBD1. Trimming at V came to 4 bases and at J to 8 bases, leaving 14 bases not matched to a gene. This CDR3 is 16 amino acids long. Germline-derived CDR1 and CDR2 are SGHTS and YDEGEE. Here the CDR3 reads CASSILGQDFVGELFF. As DNA, the CDR3 is TGTGCCAGCAGCATCTTAGGACAGGACTTTGTGGGGGAGCTGTTTTTT.

This clone was recorded once. This CDR3 is CASDHGRAGASGETQYF. CDR3 in DNA: TGTGCCAGCGACCACGGTAGGGCTGGGGCTAGCGGGGAGACCCAGTACTTC. The V and J genes are TRBV28 and TRBJ2-5; 8 bases fit TRBD2. The V gene end was trimmed by 8 bases and the J gene end by 5 bases; junction bases not matched to a gene: 19. The germline gives CDR1 MDHEN, CDR2 SYDVKM. CDR3 length: 17 amino acids.

The J gene is TRBJ2-7, the V gene TRBV28; 9 bases fit TRBD1. Germline V gene data show CDR1 as MDHEN and CDR2 as SYDVKM. This CDR3 comprises 14 residues. V shed 8 bases and J 5 bases; nucleotides not matched to a gene: 10. In DNA form, the CDR3 reads TGTGCCAGCCGAAACAGGGGGCCGAGGAACGAGCAGTACTTC. Its translation is CASRNRGPRNEQYF.

This clone was recorded only once. This chain uses TRBV19 with TRBJ2-4; the D gene could be TRBD1 or TRBD2 (5 bases each). Germline CDR1 and CDR2: LNHDA and SQIVND (reference sequence). Trimming shortened V by 6 bases and J by 10 bases, and 10 bases separated the two germline ends. There are 11 residues in the CDR3. This CDR3 is CASRRGEIQYF. The DNA of the CDR3 is TGTGCCAGTAGAAGGGGAGAAATTCAGTACTTC.

This clone was seen once. The chain has TRBV14 and TRBJ2-6; D is possibly TRBD2 (5 bases). Germline V gene sequence: CDR1 SGHDN, CDR2 FVKESK. The CDR3 covers 15 residues. V was shortened by 1 base and J by 13 bases, with 17 bases between the two germline ends. The CDR3 sequence is CASSQGLTRGRVLTF. CDR3 DNA: TGTGCCAGCAGCCAAGGCCTCACCCGCGGGCGGGTCCTGACTTTC.

The gene calls are TRBV19 and TRBJ1-5, with D tentatively TRBD1 (5 bases). Germline-derived CDR1 and CDR2 are LNHDA and SQIVND (reference sequence). V was cut by 0 bases and J by 2 bases, with 8 bases left in between. CDR3 size: 15 residues. CDR3 sequence (DNA): TGTGCCAGTAGTATAGAAGGGGATGGCAATCAGCCCCAGCATTTT. Its translation is CASSIEGDGNQPQHF.

In regard to this clone: Other nucleotide sequences from this sample produce the same CDR3. V and J are TRBV13 and TRBJ1-2; possibly TRBD1 for D (5 bases). Trimming took off 0 bases at V and 6 bases at J, with 11 bases between the two ends. Germline V gene data show CDR1 as PRHDT and CDR2 as FYEKMQ (reference sequence). The CDR3 spans 14 residues. The CDR3 loop is CASSLGPGADGYTF. CDR3 nucleotide sequence: TGTGCCAGCAGCTTAGGCCCTGGGGCAGATGGCTACACCTTC. Full variable domain (remainder filled in from reference TRBV13 and TRBJ1-2): AAGVIQSPRHLIKEKRETATLKCYPIPRHDTVYWYQQGPGQDPQFLISFYEKMQSDKGSIPDRFSAQQFSDYHSELNMSSLELGDSALYFCASSLGPGADGYTFGSGTRLTVV.

J is TRBJ2-1 and V is TRBV2; perhaps TRBD1 as D (5 bases). Trimming took off 5 bases at V and 6 bases at J, with 8 bases between the two ends. The CDR3 consists of 12 residues. Germline CDR1 SNHLY, CDR2 FYNNEI. The CDR3 loop is CASSWTSNEQFF. The CDR3 DNA is TGTGCCAGCAGTTGGACAAGCAATGAGCAGTTCTTC.

The chain uses TRBV30 and TRBJ2-5; the match to TRBD1 covers 9 bases. This CDR3 contains 13 residues. With 5 bases clipped from V and 11 bases from J, the junction kept 12 bases outside the gene matches. Germline CDR1 GTSNPN, CDR2 SVGIG (reference sequence). CDR3 bases: TGTGCCTGGTGCGGGACAGGGTCGTGGGAGCAGTACTTC. As protein: CAWCGTGSWEQYF.

The J gene is TRBJ2-7, the V gene TRBV7-9; a possible D gene is TRBD2 (5 bases). The CDR3 is 16 amino acids. Looked up from germline, CDR1 is SEHNR and CDR2 is FQNEAQ (reference sequence). V was pared by 1 base and J by 1 base, with 14 bases between. CDR3 bases: TGTGCCAGCAGCTTAGGACACTTCAGAGGGTCCTACGAGCAGTACTTC. Residues: CASSLGHFRGSYEQYF. Drawing the rest from reference TRBV7-9 and TRBJ2-7, the complete variable domain is DTGVSQNPRHKITKRGQNVTFRCDPISEHNRLYWYRQTLGQGPEFLTYFQNEAQLEKSRLLSDRFSAERPKGSFSTLEIQRTEQGDSAMYLCASSLGHFRGSYEQYFGPGTRLTVT.

The V call is TRBV5-1, the J call TRBJ2-3, with 10 positions matching TRBD2. CDR3 size: 23 residues. In germline, CDR1 is SGHRS, CDR2 YFSETQ. The ends lost 0 bases at V and 0 bases at J; junction bases unmatched: 22. The DNA of the CDR3 is TGCGCCAGCAGCTTGGTGTCCGGACAGGGCCGGATAGCGGGAGGTTCTAGCACAGATACGCAGTATTTT. Translation: CASSLVSGQGRIAGGSSTDTQYF.

The chain recombines TRBV9 with TRBJ1-1; 11 bases fit TRBD1. The germline CDR1 and CDR2 sequences are SGDLS and YYNGEE. CDR3 length equals 17 residues. The V gene end was trimmed by 1 base and the J gene end by 3 bases; junction bases not matched to a gene: 8. The CDR3 DNA reads TGTGCCAGCAGCGTAAGGACAGGGGGCGAGTTCGACACTGAAGCTTTCTTT. This encodes CASSVRTGGEFDTEAFF.

V usage is TRBV6-1 and J usage is TRBJ1-4; a weak D match, TRBD1 (5 bases). V lost 5 bases and J lost 5, with 9 bases in between. Per the germline V gene, CDR1 is MNHNS and CDR2 is SASEGT. The CDR3 totals 13 residues. The CDR3 region has the DNA TGTGCCAGCAGTAGGGGAGAAAATGAAAAACTGTTTTTT. It translates to CASSRGENEKLFF.

CDR3 region: CASSLGSRAKGPGNTIYF. The CDR3 region has the DNA TGTGCCAGCAGCTTAGGGTCAAGGGCAAAAGGGCCTGGAAACACCATATATTTT. The V gene is TRBV7-2, the J gene TRBJ1-3; unclear D gene. The CDR3 covers 18 residues. V was trimmed by 1 base and J by 2 bases, leaving 18 bases between them. CDR1 and CDR2 from the germline V gene are SGHTA and FQGNSA.

The CDR3 here is CASSSWTSGISYEQYF. CDR3 DNA: TGTGCCAGCAGCTCCTGGACTAGCGGGATATCCTACGAGCAGTACTTC. The V gene is TRBV11-2, the J gene TRBJ2-7, with 12 bases fitting TRBD2. This CDR3 spans 16 amino acids. Trimming took 4 bases from V and 1 from J; bases not matched to a gene: 5. Germline values: CDR1 SGHAT, CDR2 FQNNGV.

V is TRBV19 and J is TRBJ2-2; 7 bases line up with TRBD2. The germline V gene encodes CDR1 LNHDA and CDR2 SQIVND (reference sequence). CDR3 size: 16 residues. V lost 3 bases and J lost 1; bases outside the gene matches: 5. The CDR3 loop reads CASSIWLAVNTGELFF. The CDR3, as DNA: TGTGCCAGTAGTATCTGGCTAGCGGTGAACACCGGGGAGCTGTTTTTT.

This sequence joins TRBV2 and TRBJ2-1; the D gene is possibly TRBD2 (6 bases). Germline loops: CDR1 SNHLY, CDR2 FYNNEI. V lost 4 bases and J lost 9, with 10 bases in between. This CDR3 is built from 12 residues. Written as DNA, the CDR3 is TGTGCCAGCAGTGTACTAGCTCCTGAGCAGTTCTTC. This sequence encodes CASSVLAPEQFF.

This chain uses TRBV27 with TRBJ1-1; D possibly corresponds to TRBD1 (6 bases). This CDR3 has 14 residues. Trimming shortened V by 5 bases and J by 8 bases, and 18 bases separated the two germline ends. Germline V lookup: CDR1 MNHEY, CDR2 SMNVEV (reference sequence). The CDR3 reads CASSPRLGGPEAFF. The CDR3 DNA sequence: TGTGCCAGCAGTCCGAGATTGGGGGGGCCCGAAGCTTTCTTT.

The chain has TRBV7-6 and TRBJ2-7, with no clear D. The germline V and J ends were trimmed by 1 base and 3 bases, with 10 bases remaining between them. The CDR3 runs 14 residues. Per the germline V gene, CDR1 is SGHVS and CDR2 is FNYEAQ. The CDR3 sequence is CASSLELGGYEQYF. In DNA, the CDR3 is TGTGCCAGCAGCTTAGAACTGGGCGGCTACGAGCAGTACTTC. The variable domain in full, with the rest retrieved from reference TRBV7-6 and TRBJ2-7, is GAGVSQSPRYKVTKRGQDVALRCDPISGHVSLYWYRQALGQGPEFLTYFNYEAQQDKSGLPNDRFSAERPEGSISTLTIQRTEQRDSAMYRCASSLELGGYEQYFGPGTRLTVT.

The V gene is TRBV9, the J gene TRBJ2-7, with D tentatively TRBD1 (6 bases). The CDR3 has 15 amino acids. V lost 4 bases and J 0 bases, leaving 14 bases between the germline ends. Germline loops: CDR1 SGDLS, CDR2 YYNGEE. In DNA, the CDR3 is TGTGCCAGCAGCCCCGAAAGGGGGAGCTCCTACGAGCAGTACTTC. Its protein is CASSPERGSSYEQYF.

This chain connects TRBV28 to TRBJ2-7; TRBD1 matches 9 bases. The CDR3 sequence is 22 residues long. The germline CDR1 and CDR2 sequences are MDHEN and SYDVKM. The junction had 31 bases not matched to a gene; V was cut back by 6 bases and J by 4 bases. CDR3 DNA: TGTGCCAGCAGCTTTCGCCGTCTGGGACAGGGAAGTGGGGTAGGACTGAATTACGAGCAGTACTTC. It encodes CASSFRRLGQGSGVGLNYEQYF.

V and J are TRBV30 and TRBJ1-1; TRBD1 might be the D (5 bases). The CDR3 has 14 amino acids. The V end lost 7 bases, the J end lost 0 bases, and 15 bases lay between the germline ends. Germline loops: CDR1 GTSNPN, CDR2 SVGIG (reference sequence). CDR3 bases: TGTGCCTTTACAGGCTATCTACTGAACACTGAAGCTTTCTTT. It specifies CAFTGYLLNTEAFF.

This clone showed up just once. The gene calls are TRBV5-4 and TRBJ2-7; the D gene is possibly TRBD1 (6 bases). CDR3 length: 14 residues. Germline loops: CDR1 SGHNT, CDR2 YYREEE (reference sequence). The V end was cut by 0 bases, the J end by 3 bases, with 10 bases between. The CDR3 spells CASSLGDTHYEQYF. The CDR3 DNA is TGTGCCAGCAGCTTGGGGGACACCCACTACGAGCAGTACTTC.